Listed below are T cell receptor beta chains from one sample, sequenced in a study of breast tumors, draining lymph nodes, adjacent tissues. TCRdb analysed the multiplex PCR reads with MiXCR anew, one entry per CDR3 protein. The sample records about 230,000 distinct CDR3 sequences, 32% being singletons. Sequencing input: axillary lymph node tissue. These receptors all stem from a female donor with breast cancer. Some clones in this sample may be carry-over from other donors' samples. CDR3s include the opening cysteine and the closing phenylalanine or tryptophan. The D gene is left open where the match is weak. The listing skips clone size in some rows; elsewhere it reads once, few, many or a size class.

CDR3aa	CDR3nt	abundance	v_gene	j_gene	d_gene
CASSAPSGVNTEAFF	TGTGCCAGCAGTGCTCCCTCAGGGGTGAACACTGAAGCTTTCTTT	few	TRBV2	TRBJ1-1	.
CASSRQGAGEGGTQYF	TGCGCCAGCAGCCGCCAGGGAGCAGGAGAGGGGGGGACCCAGTACTTC	.	TRBV5-1	TRBJ2-5	.
CSVDKAGAHEQFF	TGCAGCGTTGATAAGGCGGGGGCCCATGAGCAGTTCTTC	many	TRBV29-1	TRBJ2-1	.
CASSLGPLAEYNEQFF	TGTGCCAGCAGCTTAGGTCCACTAGCCGAGTACAATGAGCAGTTCTTC	.	TRBV7-3	TRBJ2-1	.
CASSPRTSGSNEQFF	TGTGCCAGCAGTCCACGGACTAGCGGGAGCAATGAGCAGTTCTTC	many	TRBV12-3/TRBV12-4	TRBJ2-1	TRBD2
CASSPWTSGSRAKNIQYF	TGTGCCAGCAGCCCTTGGACTAGCGGGAGCAGGGCCAAAAACATTCAGTACTTC	.	TRBV5-8	TRBJ2-4	TRBD2
CSAPGGREGRGTDTQYF	TGCAGTGCCCCGGGTGGGCGGGAGGGCCGGGGCACAGATACGCAGTATTTT	once	TRBV20-1	TRBJ2-3	TRBD2
CASVKTWGDTQYF	TGTGCCAGCGTCAAGACTTGGGGAGATACGCAGTATTTT	.	TRBV28	TRBJ2-3	.
CASSLTASVSINEQFF	TGTGCCAGCAGCTTAACGGCTAGCGTCTCAATCAATGAGCAGTTCTTC	many	TRBV7-3	TRBJ2-1	.
CASSTASGELFF	TGTGCCAGCAGTACGGCCTCCGGGGAGCTGTTTTTT	many	TRBV9	TRBJ2-2	.
CSAPGQGGDEQFF	TGCAGTGCCCCGGGACAGGGTGGGGATGAGCAGTTCTTC	many	TRBV20-1	TRBJ2-1	TRBD1
CASSLSGGTETQYF	TGCGCCAGCAGCTTATCCGGGGGGACAGAGACCCAGTACTTC	many	TRBV5-1	TRBJ2-5	TRBD2
CASSYLQGARNTEAFF	TGTGCCAGCAGTTACTTACAGGGGGCGCGGAACACTGAAGCTTTCTTT	.	TRBV6-2/TRBV6-3	TRBJ1-1	TRBD1
CASSVDRAENQPQHF	TGTGCCAGTAGTGTCGACAGGGCGGAGAATCAGCCCCAGCATTTT	.	TRBV19	TRBJ1-5	TRBD1
CSVDPRDRGYEQFF	TGCAGCGTAGACCCGCGGGACAGGGGATATGAGCAGTTCTTC	many	TRBV29-1	TRBJ2-1	TRBD1
CASSENYGVGSGYEQYF	TGTGCCAGCAGTGAAAACTACGGAGTGGGCAGCGGCTACGAGCAGTACTTC	many	TRBV25-1	TRBJ2-7	.
CASSSSGRGAYNEQYF	TGTGCCAGCAGCTCTAGCGGGAGGGGAGCCTACAATGAGCAGTATTTT	.	TRBV7-9	TRBJ2-3	TRBD2
CASRQVDNSPLHF	TGTGCCAGCCGACAGGTGGATAATTCACCCCTCCACTTT	.	TRBV14	TRBJ1-6	.
CASSPPGGSYNEQFF	TGTGCCAGCAGCCCCCCGGGAGGATCCTACAATGAGCAGTTCTTC	many	TRBV18	TRBJ2-1	TRBD2